The 21 T cell receptor beta chains below were found in one sample sequenced in a study of T cells in Graves' hyperthyroidism and ophthalmopathy. Regions amplified from RNA transcripts were the TCR beta CDR3 regions. HTBI primers were the set used in a first-round RT-PCR of the TCR CDR3. MiXCR, run by TCRdb on the multiplex PCR reads, gives a single entry per CDR3 protein. The table records fewer than 450,000 distinct CDR3 sequences, 17% of them present only once. The specimen sequenced was blood. The source is a woman aged 25-40 years with Graves' hyperthyroidism that later progressed to Graves' ophthalmopathy.

This clonotype was observed many times. V gene TRBV28 combines with J gene TRBJ2-3; D is ambiguous. The CDR3 sequence is 14 residues long. V gave up 1 base and J gave up 2 bases, with 7 bases separating them. CDR1 is MDHEN, CDR2 SYDVKM, per germline. The chain's CDR3 is CASSLSPSTDTQYF. Here the CDR3 DNA reads TGTGCCAGCAGTTTATCCCCATCCACAGATACGCAGTATTTT.

This clonotype has a handful of counts. The CDR3 spells CASSLEVSAGELFF. The CDR3 nucleotides read TGTGCCAGCAGCTTAGAGGTATCCGCCGGGGAGCTGTTTTTT. The chain couples TRBV7-9 to TRBJ2-2; D uncertain. Trimming removed 1 base from V and 6 bases from J, with 9 bases in between. The CDR3 loop spans 14 amino acids. The germline V gene encodes CDR1 SEHNR and CDR2 FQNEAQ (reference sequence).

This clonotype has at least ten counts. The CDR3 spells CASSSVLEPQSPLHF. The CDR3 coding sequence is TGTGCCAGCAGCTCGGTTTTGGAGCCACAGTCACCCCTCCACTTT. The chain recombines TRBV11-2 with TRBJ1-6; D not resolved. Germline assignment: CDR1 SGHAT and CDR2 FQNNGV. The V gene lost 4 bases and the J gene lost 10 bases, with 17 bases spanning the gap. The CDR3 runs 15 residues. Full variable domain (missing parts from reference TRBV11-2 and TRBJ1-6): EAGVAQSPRYKIIEKRQSVAFWCNPISGHATLYWYQQILGQGPKLLIQFQNNGVVDDSQLPKDRFSAERLKGVDSTLKIQPAKLEDSAVYLCASSSVLEPQSPLHFGNGTRLTVT.

Many counts were recorded for this clonotype. The rearrangement uses TRBV6-1 and TRBJ2-5; the D call may be TRBD1 or TRBD2 (5 bases each). Trimming took 8 bases from V and 2 from J, leaving 18 bases between them. This CDR3 comprises 15 residues. CDR1 is MNHNS and CDR2 is SASEGT in the germline V gene. The CDR3 loop reads CASLTWGTPQETQYF. DNA of the CDR3: TGTGCCAGCCTGACGTGGGGGACCCCACAAGAGACCCAGTACTTC.

This clonotype showed up many times. The V gene is TRBV3-1, the J gene TRBJ1-6; D not resolved. Germline V gives CDR1 LGHDT, CDR2 YNNKEL (reference sequence). This CDR3 has 12 residues. V was trimmed by 3 bases and J by 11 bases, leaving 8 bases between them. The CDR3: CASSQASPPLHF. Written as DNA, the CDR3 is TGTGCCAGCAGCCAGGCCTCGCCACCCCTCCACTTT. The full variable domain, in which reference TRBV3-1 and TRBJ1-6 provide the parts outside the CDR3, is DTAVSQTPKYLVTQMGNDKSIKCEQNLGHDTMYWYKQDSKKFLKIMFSYNNKELIINETVPNRFSPKSPDKAHLNLHINSLELGDSAVYFCASSQASPPLHFGNGTRLTVT.

The CDR3 DNA reads as TGTGCCATCAGTGAGGATCAGGCGTCCACTGAAGCTTTCTTT. Protein product: CAISEDQASTEAFF. V and J are TRBV10-3 and TRBJ1-1; no reliable D call. The germline V and J ends were trimmed by 2 bases and 4 bases, with 11 bases remaining between them. The CDR3 spans 14 residues. Germline CDR1 is ENHRY and CDR2 is SYGVKD.

This clonotype was found a few times. The V call is TRBV5-1, the J call TRBJ2-7; D is unresolved. Germline V gives CDR1 SGHRS, CDR2 YFSETQ. The V gene lost 1 base and the J gene lost 3 bases, with 11 bases spanning the gap. The CDR3 sequence is 14 residues long. Here the CDR3 DNA reads TGCGCCAGCAGCTTGTATCCAGAGCACTACGAGCAGTACTTC. Its protein product is CASSLYPEHYEQYF.

The chain combines TRBV5-6 with TRBJ2-2; perhaps TRBD1 as D (6 bases). Germline assignment: CDR1 SGHDT and CDR2 YYEEEE. There are 13 residues in the CDR3. Trimming removed 5 bases from V and 5 bases from J, with 10 bases in between. In nucleotides, the CDR3 is TGTGCCAGCAGGGTACAGGGAACCGGGGAGCTGTTTTTT. Encoded protein: CASRVQGTGELFF.

This clonotype was counted ten times or more. This chain connects TRBV28 to TRBJ1-2; D perhaps matches TRBD1 (5 bases). CDR3 size: 15 residues. The V gene lost 5 bases and the J gene lost 1 base, with 14 bases spanning the gap. Germline lookup yields CDR1 MDHEN and CDR2 SYDVKM. The CDR3 DNA reads as TGTGCCAGCAGTCTTCGGGGGAGGAATAACTATGGCTACACCTTC. Protein: CASSLRGRNNYGYTF.

This clonotype was found many times. This chain connects TRBV2 to TRBJ2-1, with 7 bases aligning to TRBD2. The CDR3 length is 15 residues. Germline V gene data show CDR1 as SNHLY and CDR2 as FYNNEI. The junction had 5 bases not matched to a gene; V was cut back by 3 bases and J by 3 bases. The DNA for the CDR3 is TGTGCCAGCAGTGACCCTGCGGGAGACTACAATGAGCAGTTCTTC. Its protein is CASSDPAGDYNEQFF.

This clonotype was counted at least ten times. This chain joins TRBV12-3 or TRBV12-4 and TRBJ2-7; D not resolved. V was shortened by 5 bases and J by 3 bases, with 14 bases between the two germline ends. CDR3 length: 14 residues. The CDR3 DNA reads as TGTGCCAGCAGTACCCGGACCGCGCACTACGAGCAGTACTTC. Encoded protein: CASSTRTAHYEQYF.

This clonotype was detected many times. V and J are TRBV10-3 and TRBJ2-3, with 9 bases lining up with TRBD2. The V and J ends lost 2 bases and 4 bases, in that order; junction bases with no gene match: 4. The CDR3 sequence is 15 residues long. CDR1 ENHRY and CDR2 SYGVKD come from the germline V gene. In DNA, the CDR3 is TGTGCCATCAGTGAGCCCCAGCGGGGGGCAGATACGCAGTATTTT. This gives the protein CAISEPQRGADTQYF.

As to this clonotype: The missing conserved phenylalanine or tryptophan at the end of this CDR3 makes a read error likely. V usage is TRBV4-1 and J usage is TRBJ1-2; D gene uncertain. Germline V lookup: CDR1 MGHRA, CDR2 YSYEKL. The CDR3 is 14 amino acids. V lost 0 bases, J lost 5 bases, and 10 bases lay in between. The CDR3 bases are TGCGCCAGCAGCCAAGAGTACTCGGGATATGGCTACACCCTC. Translation: CASSQEYSGYGYTL.

Only a few counts were recorded for this clonotype. V gene TRBV10-3 combines with J gene TRBJ1-3, with 7 bases fitting TRBD1. This CDR3 has 16 amino acids. The J segment lost 4 bases and the V segment lost 1 base, leaving 7 bases of the junction unmatched. Germline CDR1 and CDR2: ENHRY and SYGVKD. CDR3 sequence reads: CAISELGTVTGNTIYF. The CDR3 nucleotides are TGTGCCATCAGTGAGTTGGGGACAGTAACGGGAAACACCATATATTTT.

The gene calls are TRBV9 and TRBJ1-1, with D unclear. This CDR3 has 15 residues. Trimming took 0 bases from V and 0 from J, leaving 9 bases between them. Germline loops: CDR1 SGDLS, CDR2 YYNGEE. CDR3 sequence reads: CASSVASSMNTEAFF. CDR3 nucleotides: TGTGCCAGCAGCGTAGCTAGCAGCATGAACACTGAAGCTTTCTTT.

There are a few counts of this clonotype. The genes are TRBV6-2 or TRBV6-3 and TRBJ1-2, with a tentative D call TRBD1 (5 bases). V dropped 7 bases and J dropped 7 bases, with 22 bases sitting between them. Germline CDR1 and CDR2: MNHEY and SVGEGT. This CDR3 is built from 15 residues. CDR3 bases: TGTGCCAGCACCCCGGGACCCTATCCGGTTGGTGGCTACACCTTC. Translated, it gives CASTPGPYPVGGYTF.

This chain connects TRBV28 to TRBJ1-2; 9 positions agree with TRBD1. The CDR3 consists of 16 residues. Germline lookup yields CDR1 MDHEN and CDR2 SYDVKM. Trimming cost V 2 bases and J 6 bases; bases outside gene matches: 10. The CDR3 reads CASSLVTGTGMNGYTF. Here the CDR3 DNA reads TGTGCCAGCAGTTTAGTTACCGGGACAGGGATGAATGGCTACACCTTC.

The chain combines TRBV4-1 with TRBJ1-5; D unclear. Germline V gene lookup returns CDR1 MGHRA and CDR2 YSYEKL. V was clipped by 6 bases and J by 4 bases, with 16 bases between them. The CDR3 extends over 15 amino acids. This CDR3 reads CASRGLGPGNQPQHF. DNA for the CDR3: TGCGCCAGCAGAGGTCTGGGTCCGGGAAATCAGCCCCAGCATTTT.

The chain has TRBV28 and TRBJ1-3, with 7 bases identical to TRBD1. The germline gives CDR1 MDHEN, CDR2 SYDVKM. V shed 7 bases and J 0 bases; nucleotides not matched to a gene: 9. The CDR3 is 16 amino acids. The CDR3 DNA follows: TGTGCCAGCACCAGGGACAGCGGCGTCTCTGGAAACACCATATATTTT. Translated: CASTRDSGVSGNTIYF.

This rearrangement joins TRBV18 to TRBJ2-1; TRBD2 matches at 7 bases. This CDR3 spans 13 amino acids. V lost 2 bases to trimming and J lost 12 bases; unmatched junction nucleotides: 7. From germline, CDR1 is KGHSH and CDR2 LQKENI. The CDR3 region has the DNA TGTGCCAGCTCACCAGAGGCGGGAGTAGTGCAGTTCTTC. Protein: CASSPEAGVVQFF.

This clonotype was recorded at least ten times. This chain connects TRBV20-1 to TRBJ2-3, with D perhaps matching TRBD2 (7 bases). The germline V gene encodes CDR1 DFQATT and CDR2 SNEGSKA (reference sequence). Trimming left V 7 bases short and J 0 bases short, with 14 bases between. The CDR3 loop spans 14 amino acids. The CDR3 DNA reads as TGCAGTGGAGAGAGGGGGGGGAGCACAGATACGCAGTATTTT. It translates to CSGERGGSTDTQYF.